The TCR beta chain described here comes from a study of T cells after posttransplantation cyclophosphamide. Treatment was busulfan-fludarabine conditioning, a marrow graft, and cyclophosphamide on days +3 and +4. The germline CDR1 and CDR2 sequences are SGHVS and FQNEAQ. V shed 2 bases and J 5 bases; nucleotides not matched to a gene: 10. This CDR3 spans 16 amino acids. Repertoires were generated with immunoSEQ multiplex PCR, while TCRdb's copy carries only in-frame clones and drops some. The data contain roughly 6,700 clones, approximately 80% of them singletons. The clonotype originates from a female patient in her fifties or sixties who received an allogeneic stem cell transplant from a related donor, was CMV-positive, and had no GVHD. Part of the T cells may come from the graft donor. The specimen was CD8+ T cells sorted from PBMCs, collected roughly 190 weeks after allogeneic stem cell transplant with posttransplant cyclophosphamide. The V call is TRBV7-8, the J call TRBJ2-7, with 9 positions matching TRBD2. The CDR3, as DNA: TGTGCCAGCAGCTTACCACCTGCGGGAGGGTTCAACGAGCAGTACTTC. Its protein product is CASSLPPAGGFNEQYF.